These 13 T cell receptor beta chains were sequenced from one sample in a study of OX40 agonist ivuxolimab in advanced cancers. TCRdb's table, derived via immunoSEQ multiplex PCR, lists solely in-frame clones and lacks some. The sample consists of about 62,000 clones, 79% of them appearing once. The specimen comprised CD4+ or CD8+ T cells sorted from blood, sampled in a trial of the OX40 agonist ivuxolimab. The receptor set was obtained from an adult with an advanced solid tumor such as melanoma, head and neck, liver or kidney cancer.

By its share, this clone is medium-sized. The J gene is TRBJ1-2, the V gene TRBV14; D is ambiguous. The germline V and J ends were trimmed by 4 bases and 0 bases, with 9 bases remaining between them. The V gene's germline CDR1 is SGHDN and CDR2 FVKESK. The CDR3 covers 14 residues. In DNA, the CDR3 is TGTGCCAGCAGCCCATTTGCAGCTAACTATGGCTACACCTTC. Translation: CASSPFAANYGYTF.

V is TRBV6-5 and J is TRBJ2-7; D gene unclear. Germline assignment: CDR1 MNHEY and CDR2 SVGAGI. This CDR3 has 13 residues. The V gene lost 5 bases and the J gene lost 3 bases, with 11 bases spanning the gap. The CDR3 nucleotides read TGTGCCAGCAGTAGGACCCTTCACTACGAGCAGTACTTC. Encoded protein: CASSRTLHYEQYF.

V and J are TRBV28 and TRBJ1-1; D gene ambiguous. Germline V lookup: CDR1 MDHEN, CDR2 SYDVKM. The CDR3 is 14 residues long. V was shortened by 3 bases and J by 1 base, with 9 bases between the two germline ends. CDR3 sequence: CASSFAGTNTEAFF. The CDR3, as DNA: TGTGCCAGCAGTTTCGCAGGAACGAACACTGAAGCTTTCTTT.

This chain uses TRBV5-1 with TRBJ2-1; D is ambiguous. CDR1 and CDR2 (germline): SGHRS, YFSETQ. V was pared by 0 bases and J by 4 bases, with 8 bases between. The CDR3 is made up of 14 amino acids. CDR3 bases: TGCGCCAGCAGCTTGGATGGCTCATACAATGAGCAGTTCTTC. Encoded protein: CASSLDGSYNEQFF.

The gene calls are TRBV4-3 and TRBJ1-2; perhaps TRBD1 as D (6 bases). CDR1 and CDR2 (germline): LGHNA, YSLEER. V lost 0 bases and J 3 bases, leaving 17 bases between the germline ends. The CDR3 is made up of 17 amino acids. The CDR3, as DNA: TGCGCCAGCAGCCAAGATGTTTTGGGGGCGAGGGACTATGGCTACACCTTC. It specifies CASSQDVLGARDYGYTF.

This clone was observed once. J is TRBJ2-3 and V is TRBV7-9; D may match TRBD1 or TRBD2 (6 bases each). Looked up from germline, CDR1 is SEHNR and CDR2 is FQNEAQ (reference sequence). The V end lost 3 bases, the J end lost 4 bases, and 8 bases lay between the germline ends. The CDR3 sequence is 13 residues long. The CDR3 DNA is TGTGCCAGCAGCTTGGGGGGCCCAGATACGCAGTATTTT. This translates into CASSLGGPDTQYF.

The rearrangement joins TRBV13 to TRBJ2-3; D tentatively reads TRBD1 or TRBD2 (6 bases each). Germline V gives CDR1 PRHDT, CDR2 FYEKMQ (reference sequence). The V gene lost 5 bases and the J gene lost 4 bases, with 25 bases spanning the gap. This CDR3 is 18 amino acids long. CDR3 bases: TGTGCCAGCAGCAAAACATTGAGACAGGAGGGGCGCGCAGATACGCAGTATTTT. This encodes CASSKTLRQEGRADTQYF.

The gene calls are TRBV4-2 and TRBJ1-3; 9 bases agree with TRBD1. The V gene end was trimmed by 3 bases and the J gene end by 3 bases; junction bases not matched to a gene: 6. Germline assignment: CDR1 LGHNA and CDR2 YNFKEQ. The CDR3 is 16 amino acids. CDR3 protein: CASSHGQGNIGNTIYF. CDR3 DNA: TGTGCCAGCAGCCATGGACAGGGGAATATTGGAAACACCATATATTTT.

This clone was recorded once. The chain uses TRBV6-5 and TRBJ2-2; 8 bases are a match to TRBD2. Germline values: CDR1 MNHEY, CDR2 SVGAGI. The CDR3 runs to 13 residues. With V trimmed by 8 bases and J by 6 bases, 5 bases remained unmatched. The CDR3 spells CASRGLESGELFF. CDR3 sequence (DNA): TGTGCCAGCCGGGGACTAGAATCCGGGGAGCTGTTTTTT.

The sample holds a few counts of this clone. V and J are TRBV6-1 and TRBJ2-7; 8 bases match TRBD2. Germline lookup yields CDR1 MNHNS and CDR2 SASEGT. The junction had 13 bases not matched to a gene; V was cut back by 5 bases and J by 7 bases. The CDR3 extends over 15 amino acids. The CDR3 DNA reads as TGTGCCAGCAGTCCTAAGGCGGGGGGCGTTAGGGAGCAGTACTTC. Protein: CASSPKAGGVREQYF.

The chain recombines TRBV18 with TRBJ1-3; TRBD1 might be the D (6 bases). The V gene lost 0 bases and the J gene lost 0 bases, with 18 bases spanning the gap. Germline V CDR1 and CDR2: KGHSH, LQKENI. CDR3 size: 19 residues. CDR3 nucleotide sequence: TGTGCCAGCTCACCACCGGTATATCTAGGGGGAAGCTCTGGAAACACCATATATTTT. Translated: CASSPPVYLGGSSGNTIYF. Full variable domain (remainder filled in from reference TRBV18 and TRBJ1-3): NAGVMQNPRHLVRRRGQEARLRCSPMKGHSHVYWYRQLPEEGLKFMVYLQKENIIDESGMPKERFSAEFPKEGPSILRIQQVVRGDSAAYFCASSPPVYLGGSSGNTIYFGEGSWLTVV.

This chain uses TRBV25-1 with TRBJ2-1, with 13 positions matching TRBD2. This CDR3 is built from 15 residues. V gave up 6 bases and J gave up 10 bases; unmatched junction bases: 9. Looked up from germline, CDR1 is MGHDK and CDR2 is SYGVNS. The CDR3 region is CASSIPGLAGKEQFF. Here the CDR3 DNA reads TGTGCCAGCAGCATACCGGGACTAGCGGGAAAGGAGCAGTTCTTC.

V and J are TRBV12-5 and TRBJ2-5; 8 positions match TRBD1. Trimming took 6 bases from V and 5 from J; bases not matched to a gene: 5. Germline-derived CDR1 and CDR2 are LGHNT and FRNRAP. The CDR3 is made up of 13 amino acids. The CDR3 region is CASGSGGEETQYF. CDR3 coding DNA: TGTGCTAGTGGCTCAGGGGGCGAGGAGACCCAGTACTTC.